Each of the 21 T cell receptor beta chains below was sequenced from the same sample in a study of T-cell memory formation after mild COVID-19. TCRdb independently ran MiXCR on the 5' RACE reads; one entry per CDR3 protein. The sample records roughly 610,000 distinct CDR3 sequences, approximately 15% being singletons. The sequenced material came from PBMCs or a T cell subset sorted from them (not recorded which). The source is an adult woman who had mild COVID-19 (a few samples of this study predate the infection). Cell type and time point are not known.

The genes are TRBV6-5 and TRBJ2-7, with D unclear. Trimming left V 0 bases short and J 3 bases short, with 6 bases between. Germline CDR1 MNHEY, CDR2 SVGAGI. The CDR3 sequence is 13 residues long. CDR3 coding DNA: TGTGCCAGCAGTTACTCAGGGCTCTACGAGCAGTACTTC. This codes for CASSYSGLYEQYF.

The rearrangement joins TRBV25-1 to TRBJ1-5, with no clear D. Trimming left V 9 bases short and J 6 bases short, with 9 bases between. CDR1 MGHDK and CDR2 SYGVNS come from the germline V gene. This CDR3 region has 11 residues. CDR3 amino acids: CARVSVQPQHF. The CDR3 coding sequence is TGTGCCAGGGTTTCGGTTCAGCCCCAGCATTTT.

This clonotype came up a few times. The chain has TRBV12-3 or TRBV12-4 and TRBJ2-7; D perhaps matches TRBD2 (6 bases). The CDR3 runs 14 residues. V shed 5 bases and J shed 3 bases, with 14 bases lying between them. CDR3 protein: CASSHPGTVYEQYF. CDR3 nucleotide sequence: TGTGCCAGCAGTCACCCCGGGACTGTCTACGAGCAGTACTTC.

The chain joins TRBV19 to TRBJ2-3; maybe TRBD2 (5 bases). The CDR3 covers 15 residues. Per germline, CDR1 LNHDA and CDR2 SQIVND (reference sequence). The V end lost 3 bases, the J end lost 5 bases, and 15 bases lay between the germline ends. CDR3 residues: CASSIRGSAVDTQYF. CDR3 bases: TGTGCCAGTAGTATTCGGGGTTCAGCGGTAGATACGCAGTATTTT.

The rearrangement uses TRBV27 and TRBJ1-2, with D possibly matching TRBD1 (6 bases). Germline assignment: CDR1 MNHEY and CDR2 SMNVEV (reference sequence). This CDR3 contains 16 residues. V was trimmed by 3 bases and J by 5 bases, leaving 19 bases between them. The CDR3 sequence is CASSFLPGGAGYGYTF. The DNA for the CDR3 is TGTGCCAGCAGTTTTCTCCCCGGGGGCGCCGGGTATGGCTACACCTTC.

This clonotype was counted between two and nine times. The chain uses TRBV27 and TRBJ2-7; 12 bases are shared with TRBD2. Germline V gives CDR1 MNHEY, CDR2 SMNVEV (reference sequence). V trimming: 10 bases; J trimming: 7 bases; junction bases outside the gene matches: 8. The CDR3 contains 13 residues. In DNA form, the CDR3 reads TGTGCCACCTGGGCTAGCGGGAGGGCAGAGCAGTACTTC. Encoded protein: CATWASGRAEQYF.

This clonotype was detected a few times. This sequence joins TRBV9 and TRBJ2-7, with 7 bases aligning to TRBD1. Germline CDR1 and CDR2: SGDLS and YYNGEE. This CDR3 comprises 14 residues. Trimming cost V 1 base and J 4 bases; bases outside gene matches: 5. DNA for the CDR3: TGTGCCAGCAGCGTATCGTCAGGGGGATACGAGCAGTACTTC. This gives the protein CASSVSSGGYEQYF. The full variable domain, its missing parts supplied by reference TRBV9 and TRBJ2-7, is DSGVTQTPKHLITATGQRVTLRCSPRSGDLSVYWYQQSLDQGLQFLIQYYNGEERAKGNILERFSAQQFPDLHSELNLSSLELGDSALYFCASSVSSGGYEQYFGPGTRLTVT.

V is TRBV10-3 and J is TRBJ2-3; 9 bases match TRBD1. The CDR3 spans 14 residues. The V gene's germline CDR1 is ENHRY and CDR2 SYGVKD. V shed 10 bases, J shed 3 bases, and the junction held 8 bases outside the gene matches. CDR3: CATSPTGGTDTQYF. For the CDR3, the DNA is TGTGCCACCTCCCCGACAGGGGGAACAGATACGCAGTATTTT.

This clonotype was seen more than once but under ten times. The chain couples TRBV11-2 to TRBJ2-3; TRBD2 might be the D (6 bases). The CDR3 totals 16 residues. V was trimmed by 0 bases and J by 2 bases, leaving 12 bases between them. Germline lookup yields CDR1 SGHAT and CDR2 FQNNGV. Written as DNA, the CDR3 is TGTGCCAGCAGCTTAGACCCTAGCGATTACACAGATACGCAGTATTTT. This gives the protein CASSLDPSDYTDTQYF.

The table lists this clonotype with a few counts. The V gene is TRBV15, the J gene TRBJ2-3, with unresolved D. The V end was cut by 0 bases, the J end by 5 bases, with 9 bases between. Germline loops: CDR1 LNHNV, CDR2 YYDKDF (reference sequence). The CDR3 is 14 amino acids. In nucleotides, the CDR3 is TGTGCCACCAGCAGAGATTATTCCGGAGATACGCAGTATTTT. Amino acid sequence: CATSRDYSGDTQYF.

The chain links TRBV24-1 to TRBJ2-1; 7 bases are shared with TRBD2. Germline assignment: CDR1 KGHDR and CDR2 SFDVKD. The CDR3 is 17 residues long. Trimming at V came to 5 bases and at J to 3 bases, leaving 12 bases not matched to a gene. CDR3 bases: TGTGCCACCAGTGGGCAAGATAGAGGGAGGGTCTACAATGAGCAGTTCTTC. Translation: CATSGQDRGRVYNEQFF.

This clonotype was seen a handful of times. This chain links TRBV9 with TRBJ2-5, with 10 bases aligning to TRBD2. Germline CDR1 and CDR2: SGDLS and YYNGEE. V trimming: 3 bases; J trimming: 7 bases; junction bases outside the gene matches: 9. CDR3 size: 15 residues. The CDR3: CASSEGSGRAGTQYF. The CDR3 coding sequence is TGTGCCAGCAGCGAGGGGAGCGGGAGGGCAGGGACCCAGTACTTC.

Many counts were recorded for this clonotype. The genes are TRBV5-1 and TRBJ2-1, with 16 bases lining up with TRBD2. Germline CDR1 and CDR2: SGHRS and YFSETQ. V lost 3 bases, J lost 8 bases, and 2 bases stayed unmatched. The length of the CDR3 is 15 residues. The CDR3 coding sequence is TGCGCCAGCAGCTCGGGGACTAGCGGGAGGGATGAGCAGTTCTTC. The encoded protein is CASSSGTSGRDEQFF.

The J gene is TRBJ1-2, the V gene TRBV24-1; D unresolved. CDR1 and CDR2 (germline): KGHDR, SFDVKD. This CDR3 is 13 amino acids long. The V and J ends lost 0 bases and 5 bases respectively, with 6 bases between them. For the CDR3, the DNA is TGTGCCACCAGTGATTTGCTGCGTTATGGCTACACCTTC. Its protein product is CATSDLLRYGYTF.

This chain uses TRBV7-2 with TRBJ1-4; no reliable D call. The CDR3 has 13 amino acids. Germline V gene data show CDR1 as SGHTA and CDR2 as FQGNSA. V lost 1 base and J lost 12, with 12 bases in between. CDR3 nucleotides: TGTGCCAGCAGCTTAGGACATCTCAGCGAACTGTTTTTT. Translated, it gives CASSLGHLSELFF. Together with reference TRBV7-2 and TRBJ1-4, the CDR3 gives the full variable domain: GAGVSQSPSNKVTEKGKDVELRCDPISGHTALYWYRQSLGQGLEFLIYFQGNSAPDKSGLPSDRFSAERTGGSVSTLTIQRTQQEDSAVYLCASSLGHLSELFFGSGTQLSVL.

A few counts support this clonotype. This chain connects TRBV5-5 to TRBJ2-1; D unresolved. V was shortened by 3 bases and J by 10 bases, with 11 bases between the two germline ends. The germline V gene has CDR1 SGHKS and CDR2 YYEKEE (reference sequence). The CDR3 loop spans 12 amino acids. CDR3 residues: CASSWGTREQFF. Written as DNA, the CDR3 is TGTGCCAGCAGCTGGGGTACCAGGGAGCAGTTCTTC.

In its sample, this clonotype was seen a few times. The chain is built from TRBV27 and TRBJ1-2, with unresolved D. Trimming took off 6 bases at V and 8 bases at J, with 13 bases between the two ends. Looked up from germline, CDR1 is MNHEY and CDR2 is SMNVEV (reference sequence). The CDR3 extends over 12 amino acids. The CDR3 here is CASREAGRGYTF. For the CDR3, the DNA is TGTGCCAGCAGGGAGGCGGGTAGGGGCTACACCTTC.

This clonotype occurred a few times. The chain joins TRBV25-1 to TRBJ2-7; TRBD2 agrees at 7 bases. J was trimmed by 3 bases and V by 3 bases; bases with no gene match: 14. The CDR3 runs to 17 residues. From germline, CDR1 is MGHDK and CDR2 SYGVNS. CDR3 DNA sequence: TGTGCCAGCAGTGACGGGGCGGGAGCTCCAACCTTCTACGAGCAGTACTTC. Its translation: CASSDGAGAPTFYEQYF.

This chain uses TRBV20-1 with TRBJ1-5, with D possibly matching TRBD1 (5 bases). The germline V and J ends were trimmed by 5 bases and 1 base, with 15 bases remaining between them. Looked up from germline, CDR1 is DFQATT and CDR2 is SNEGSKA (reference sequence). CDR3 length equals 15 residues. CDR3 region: CSAPGGGVSNQPQHF. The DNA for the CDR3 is TGCAGTGCTCCCGGGGGAGGGGTGAGCAATCAGCCCCAGCATTTT.

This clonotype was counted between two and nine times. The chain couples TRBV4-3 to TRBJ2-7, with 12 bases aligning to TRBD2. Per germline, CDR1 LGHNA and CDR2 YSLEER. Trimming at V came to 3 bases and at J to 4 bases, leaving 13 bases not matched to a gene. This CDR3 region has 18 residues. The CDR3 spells CASSHGAAWTSGKYEQYF. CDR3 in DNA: TGCGCCAGCAGCCACGGAGCAGCTTGGACTAGCGGGAAGTACGAGCAGTACTTC.

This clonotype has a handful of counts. The CDR3 spells CASSQDWGAVSYGYTF. The DNA of the CDR3 is TGCGCCAGCAGCCAAGATTGGGGGGCTGTAAGCTATGGCTACACCTTC. The gene calls are TRBV4-1 and TRBJ1-2; TRBD1 might be the D (6 bases). V was cut by 0 bases and J by 4 bases, with 15 bases left in between. The germline V gene encodes CDR1 MGHRA and CDR2 YSYEKL. The CDR3 spans 16 residues.